This T cell receptor beta chain was found in a study of PD-1 blockade in classical Hodgkin lymphoma. Whole-study findings and limits: The diversity seen at baseline in complete responders resembled that of newly diagnosed patients.

The time point: cycle 4 day 1 (C4D1), after more than 5 weeks of nivolumab. In every patient, relapse followed autologous stem cell transplantation, while exposure to brentuximab vedotin differed. The CD8+ T cells came from thawed PBMCs through magnetic negative selection. CDR1 is MDHEN, CDR2 SYDVKM, per germline. This CDR3 spans 15 amino acids. V shed 4 bases, J shed 5 bases, and the junction held 6 bases outside the gene matches. With respect to this clone: Its specificity is not known.

Some clones are missing from TCRdb's copy, which holds only in-frame ones; the method was immunoSEQ multiplex PCR. This sample has 15,000 to 25,000 clones, with about 80% found just once. This specimen was CD8+ T cells from blood, taken before the fourth cycle of nivolumab. The source of this sequence is a human donor with classical Hodgkin lymphoma. V is TRBV28 and J is TRBJ1-5; TRBD1 agrees at 9 bases. The CDR3 loop reads CASSSPGQGDQPQHF. The CDR3 nucleotides read TGTGCCAGCAGTTCACCGGGACAGGGAGATCAGCCCCAGCATTTT.